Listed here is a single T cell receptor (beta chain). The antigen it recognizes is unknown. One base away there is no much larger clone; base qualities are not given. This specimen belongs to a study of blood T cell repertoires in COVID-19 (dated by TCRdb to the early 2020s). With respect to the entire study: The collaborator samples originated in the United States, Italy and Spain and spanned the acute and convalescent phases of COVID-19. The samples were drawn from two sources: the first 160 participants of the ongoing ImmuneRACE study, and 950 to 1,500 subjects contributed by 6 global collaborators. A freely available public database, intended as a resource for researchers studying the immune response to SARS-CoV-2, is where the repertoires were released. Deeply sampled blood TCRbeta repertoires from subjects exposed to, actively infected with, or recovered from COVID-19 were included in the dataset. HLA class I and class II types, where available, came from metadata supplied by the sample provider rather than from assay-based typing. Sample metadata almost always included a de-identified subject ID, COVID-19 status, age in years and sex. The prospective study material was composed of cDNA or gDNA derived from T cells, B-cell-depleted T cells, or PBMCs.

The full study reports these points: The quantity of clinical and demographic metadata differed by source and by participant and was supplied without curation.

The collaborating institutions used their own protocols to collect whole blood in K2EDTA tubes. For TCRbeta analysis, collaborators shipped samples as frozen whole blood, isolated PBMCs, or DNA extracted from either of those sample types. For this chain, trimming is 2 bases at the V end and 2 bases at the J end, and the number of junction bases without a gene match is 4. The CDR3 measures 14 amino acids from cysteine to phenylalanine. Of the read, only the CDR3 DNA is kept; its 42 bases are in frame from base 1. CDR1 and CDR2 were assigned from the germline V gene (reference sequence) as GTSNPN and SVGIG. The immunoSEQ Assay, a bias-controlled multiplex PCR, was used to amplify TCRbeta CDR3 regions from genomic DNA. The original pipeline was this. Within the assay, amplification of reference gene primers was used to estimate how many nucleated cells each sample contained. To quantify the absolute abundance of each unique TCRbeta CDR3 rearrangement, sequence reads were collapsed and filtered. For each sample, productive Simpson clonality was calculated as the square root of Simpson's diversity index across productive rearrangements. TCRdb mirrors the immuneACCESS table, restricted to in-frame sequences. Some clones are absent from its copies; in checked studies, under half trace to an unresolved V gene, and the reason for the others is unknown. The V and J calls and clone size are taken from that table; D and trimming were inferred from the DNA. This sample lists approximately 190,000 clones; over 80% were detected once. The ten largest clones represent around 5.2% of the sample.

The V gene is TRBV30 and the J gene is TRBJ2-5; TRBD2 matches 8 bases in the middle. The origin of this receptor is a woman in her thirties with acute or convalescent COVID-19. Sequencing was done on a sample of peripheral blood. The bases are TGTGCCTGGAGTCTCCCGGGAGGGCAAGAGACCCAGTACTTC. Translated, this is CAWSLPGGQETQYF.